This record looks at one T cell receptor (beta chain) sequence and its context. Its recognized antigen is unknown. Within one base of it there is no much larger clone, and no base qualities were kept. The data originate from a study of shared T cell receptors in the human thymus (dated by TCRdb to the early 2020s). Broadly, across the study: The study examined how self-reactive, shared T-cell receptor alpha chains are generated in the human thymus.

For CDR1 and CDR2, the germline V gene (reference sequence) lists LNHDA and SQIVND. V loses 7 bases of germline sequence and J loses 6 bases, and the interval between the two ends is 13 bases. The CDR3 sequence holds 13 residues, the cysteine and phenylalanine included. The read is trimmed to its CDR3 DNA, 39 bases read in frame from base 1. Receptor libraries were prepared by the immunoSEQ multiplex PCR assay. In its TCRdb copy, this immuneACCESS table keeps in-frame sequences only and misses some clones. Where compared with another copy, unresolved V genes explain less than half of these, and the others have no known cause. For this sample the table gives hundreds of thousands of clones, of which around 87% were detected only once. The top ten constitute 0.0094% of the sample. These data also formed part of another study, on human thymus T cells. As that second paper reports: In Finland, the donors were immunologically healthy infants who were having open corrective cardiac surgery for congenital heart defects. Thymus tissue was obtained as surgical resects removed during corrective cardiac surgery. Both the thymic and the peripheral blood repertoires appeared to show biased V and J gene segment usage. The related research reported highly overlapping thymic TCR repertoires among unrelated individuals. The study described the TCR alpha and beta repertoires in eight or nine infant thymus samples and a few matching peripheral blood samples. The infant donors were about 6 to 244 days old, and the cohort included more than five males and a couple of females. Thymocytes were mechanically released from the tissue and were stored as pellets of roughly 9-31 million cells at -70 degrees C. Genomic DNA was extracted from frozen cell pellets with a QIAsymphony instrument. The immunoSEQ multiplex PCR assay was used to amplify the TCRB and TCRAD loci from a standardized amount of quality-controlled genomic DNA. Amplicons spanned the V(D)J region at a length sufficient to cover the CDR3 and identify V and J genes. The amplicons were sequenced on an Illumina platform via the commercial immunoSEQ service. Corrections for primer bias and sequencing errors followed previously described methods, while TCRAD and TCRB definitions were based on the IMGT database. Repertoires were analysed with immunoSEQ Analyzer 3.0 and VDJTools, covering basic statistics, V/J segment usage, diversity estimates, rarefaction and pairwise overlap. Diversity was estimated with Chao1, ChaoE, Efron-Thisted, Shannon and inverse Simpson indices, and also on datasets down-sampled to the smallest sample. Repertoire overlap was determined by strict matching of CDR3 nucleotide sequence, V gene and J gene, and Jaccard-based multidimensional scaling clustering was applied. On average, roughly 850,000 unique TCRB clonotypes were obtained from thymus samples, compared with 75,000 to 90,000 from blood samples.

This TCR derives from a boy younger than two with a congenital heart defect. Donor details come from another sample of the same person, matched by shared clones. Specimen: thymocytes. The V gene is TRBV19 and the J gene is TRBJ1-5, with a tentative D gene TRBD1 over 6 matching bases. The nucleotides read TGTGCCAGTACCCTGGGGGCGAGTCAGCCCCAGCATTTT. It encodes CASTLGASQPQHF.